A single sample is the source of the 9 T cell receptor beta chains below, sequenced in a study of PD-L1 blockade in urothelial cancer. Profiling relied on immunoSEQ multiplex PCR, and the TCRdb table lists in-frame clones only, not all of them. This sample has 130,000 or so clones, with less than 85% found just once. Indicated time point: pretreatment peripheral blood. Sequenced here: PBMCs, sampled around atezolizumab (anti-PD-L1) treatment. These receptors were collected from a man aged 45-65 years with urothelial cancer.

This rearrangement joins TRBV19 to TRBJ2-4; D perhaps matches TRBD2 (6 bases). The germline V gene encodes CDR1 LNHDA and CDR2 SQIVND (reference sequence). V was cut by 6 bases and J by 3 bases, with 15 bases left in between. The CDR3 is 15 residues long. CDR3 DNA: TGTGCCAGTAGCTCATACCCCGGGGGCAAAAACATTCAGTACTTC. Protein: CASSSYPGGKNIQYF.

CDR3 coding DNA: TGTGCCAGCAGAAAGGGGGCCGCATTCACAGATACGCAGTATTTT. Translation: CASRKGAAFTDTQYF. The rearrangement uses TRBV6-4 and TRBJ2-3; 7 bases are a match to TRBD1. Germline V lookup: CDR1 MRHNA, CDR2 SNTAGT. CDR3 length equals 15 residues. The trim removed 6 bases at V and 2 bases at J, leaving 8 bases unmatched.

The V call is TRBV5-1, the J call TRBJ2-2; the match to TRBD1 covers 10 bases. Trimming cost V 4 bases and J 3 bases; bases outside gene matches: 3. The CDR3 totals 15 residues. CDR1 and CDR2 from the germline V gene are SGHRS and YFSETQ. The DNA of the CDR3 is TGCGCCAGCAGCCCGGGGACAGGGGACACCGGGGAGCTGTTTTTT. Translated, it gives CASSPGTGDTGELFF.

J is TRBJ2-1 and V is TRBV5-4; 14 nucleotides match TRBD2. This CDR3 spans 18 amino acids. The trim removed 2 bases at V and 6 bases at J, leaving 10 bases unmatched. CDR1 and CDR2 (germline): SGHNT, YYREEE (reference sequence). DNA for the CDR3: TGTGCCAGCAGCTTTGGCGGGACTAGCGGGAGTAGGGCCAATGAGCAGTTCTTC. Translating it yields CASSFGGTSGSRANEQFF.

The chain uses TRBV18 and TRBJ2-1, with TRBD1 identical over 9 bases. Trimming removed 0 bases from V and 4 bases from J; junction bases left unmatched: 1. Germline V CDR1 and CDR2: KGHSH, LQKENI. This CDR3 is built from 15 residues. CDR3 bases: TGTGCCAGCTCACCACCCGGGACAGGGTACAATGAGCAGTTCTTC. Its protein is CASSPPGTGYNEQFF.

V and J are TRBV6-1 and TRBJ1-3; TRBD1 matches at 8 bases. Per germline, CDR1 MNHNS and CDR2 SASEGT. J lost 4 bases, V lost 4 bases, and 3 bases had no gene match. The CDR3 runs to 14 residues. CDR3 coding DNA: TGTGCCAGCAGTGCACAGGGGGTCGGAAACACCATATATTTT. Translating it yields CASSAQGVGNTIYF.

This clone was picked up one time. This chain joins TRBV11-2 and TRBJ2-7; 8 positions agree with TRBD1. CDR1 is SGHAT, CDR2 FQNNGV, per germline. Trimming took 4 bases from V and 6 from J; bases not matched to a gene: 14. CDR3 length: 16 amino acids. CDR3 protein: CASSWVPGQVTTEQYF. The CDR3 DNA reads TGTGCCAGCAGCTGGGTACCGGGACAGGTCACAACCGAGCAGTACTTC.

The chain has TRBV7-3 and TRBJ2-3; TRBD1 matches at 7 bases. Germline V gives CDR1 SGHTA, CDR2 FQGTGA. The CDR3 spans 14 residues. V was pared by 2 bases and J by 4 bases, with 3 bases of the junction left unmatched. In DNA, the CDR3 is TGTGCCAGCAGCTTAGACAGGGATTCAGATACGCAGTATTTT. Residues: CASSLDRDSDTQYF.

The V and J genes are TRBV11-2 and TRBJ2-1, with D perhaps matching TRBD1 (5 bases). Looked up from germline, CDR1 is SGHAT and CDR2 is FQNNGV. The CDR3 consists of 15 residues. The V end lost 1 base, the J end lost 2 bases, and 9 bases lay between the germline ends. The CDR3 DNA reads as TGTGCCAGCAGCTTAGGGGGCGGTACCTACAATGAGCAGTTCTTC. Amino acids: CASSLGGGTYNEQFF.